The 3 T cell receptor beta chains below were found in one sample sequenced in a study of neurological immune-mediated disorders. One entry per CDR3 protein, called by TCRdb with MiXCR from the 5' RACE reads. The data show around 130,000 distinct CDR3 sequences, 3% to 3.5% seen once. Material: PBMCs. The receptors stem from a woman aged 30 to 39 with multiple sclerosis.

This clonotype was seen at least ten times. The V and J genes are TRBV20-1 and TRBJ2-3; perhaps TRBD2 as D (5 bases). The V gene's germline CDR1 is DFQATT and CDR2 SNEGSKA (reference sequence). The V and J ends lost 3 bases and 7 bases respectively, with 20 bases between them. This CDR3 spans 15 amino acids. The CDR3 here is CSARSWGVRGHTQYF. The CDR3 DNA reads TGCAGTGCTAGGTCTTGGGGAGTCCGTGGGCATACGCAGTATTTT.

This clonotype was counted at least ten times. The chain recombines TRBV5-1 with TRBJ2-3; tentative D call: TRBD2 (5 bases). CDR3 size: 15 residues. Trimming took off 4 bases at V and 1 base at J, with 13 bases between the two ends. The germline V gene has CDR1 SGHRS and CDR2 YFSETQ. Here the CDR3 reads CASSTGGGGTDTQYF. In DNA, the CDR3 is TGCGCCAGCAGCACCGGCGGAGGTGGCACAGATACGCAGTATTTT.

In its sample, this clonotype was seen many times. This chain connects TRBV20-1 to TRBJ1-1; TRBD1 is a possible D gene (5 bases). The CDR3 consists of 15 residues. V was trimmed by 6 bases and J by 0 bases, leaving 17 bases between them. The germline CDR1 and CDR2 sequences are DFQATT and SNEGSKA (reference sequence). The CDR3 here is CSAPPGLLLNTEAFF. The CDR3 nucleotides read TGCAGTGCGCCGCCGGGGCTGCTTCTGAACACTGAAGCTTTCTTT.